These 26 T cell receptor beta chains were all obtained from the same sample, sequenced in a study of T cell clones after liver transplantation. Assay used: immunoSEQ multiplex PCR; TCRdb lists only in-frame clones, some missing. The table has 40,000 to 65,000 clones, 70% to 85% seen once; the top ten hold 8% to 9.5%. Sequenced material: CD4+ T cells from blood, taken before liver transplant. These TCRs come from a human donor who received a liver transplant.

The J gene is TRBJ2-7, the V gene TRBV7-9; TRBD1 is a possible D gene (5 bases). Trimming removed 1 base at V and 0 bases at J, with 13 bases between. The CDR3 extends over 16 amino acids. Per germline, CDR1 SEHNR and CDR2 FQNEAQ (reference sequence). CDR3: CASSLEWGRSSYEQYF. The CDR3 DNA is TGTGCCAGCAGCTTAGAGTGGGGCAGGAGCTCCTACGAGCAGTACTTC.

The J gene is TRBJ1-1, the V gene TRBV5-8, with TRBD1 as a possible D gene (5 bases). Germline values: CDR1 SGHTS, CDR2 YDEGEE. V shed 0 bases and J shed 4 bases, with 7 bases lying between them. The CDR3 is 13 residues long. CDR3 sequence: CASSLEGITEAFF. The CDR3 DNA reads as TGTGCCAGCAGCTTGGAGGGGATCACTGAAGCTTTCTTT. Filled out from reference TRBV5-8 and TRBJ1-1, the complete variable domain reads EAGVTQSPTHLIKTRGQQATLRCSPISGHTSVYWYQQALGLGLQFLLWYDEGEERNRGNFPPRFSGRQFPNYSSELNVNALELEDSALYLCASSLEGITEAFFGQGTRLTVV.

CDR3: CASSAKGDTQYF. The DNA of the CDR3 is TGTGCCAGCAGCGCGAAGGGGGATACGCAGTATTTT. The chain combines TRBV9 with TRBJ2-3, with D maybe TRBD1 (5 bases). The CDR3 loop spans 12 amino acids. CDR1 and CDR2 from the germline V gene are SGDLS and YYNGEE. Trimming removed 3 bases at V and 6 bases at J, with 8 bases between. The variable domain in full, with the rest retrieved from reference TRBV9 and TRBJ2-3, is DSGVTQTPKHLITATGQRVTLRCSPRSGDLSVYWYQQSLDQGLQFLIQYYNGEERAKGNILERFSAQQFPDLHSELNLSSLELGDSALYFCASSAKGDTQYFGPGTRLTVL.

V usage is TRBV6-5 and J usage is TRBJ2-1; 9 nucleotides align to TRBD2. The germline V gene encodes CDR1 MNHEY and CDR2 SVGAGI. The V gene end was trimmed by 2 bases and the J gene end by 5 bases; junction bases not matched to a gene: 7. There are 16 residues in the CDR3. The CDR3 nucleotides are TGTGCCAGCAGTTACCTTAGCGGGAGTTCCGACAATGAGCAGTTCTTC. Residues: CASSYLSGSSDNEQFF.

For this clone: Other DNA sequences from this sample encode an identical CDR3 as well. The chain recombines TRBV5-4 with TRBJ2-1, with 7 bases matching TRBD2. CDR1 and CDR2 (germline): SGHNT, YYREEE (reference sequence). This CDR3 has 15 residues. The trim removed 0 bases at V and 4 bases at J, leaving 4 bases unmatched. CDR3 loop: CASSLGTGGYNEQFF. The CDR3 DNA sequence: TGTGCCAGCAGCTTGGGAACGGGAGGTTACAATGAGCAGTTCTTC. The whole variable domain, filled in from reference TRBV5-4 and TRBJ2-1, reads ETGVTQSPTHLIKTRGQQVTLRCSSQSGHNTVSWYQQALGQGPQFIFQYYREEENGRGNFPPRFSGLQFPNYSSELNVNALELDDSALYLCASSLGTGGYNEQFFGPGTRLTVL.

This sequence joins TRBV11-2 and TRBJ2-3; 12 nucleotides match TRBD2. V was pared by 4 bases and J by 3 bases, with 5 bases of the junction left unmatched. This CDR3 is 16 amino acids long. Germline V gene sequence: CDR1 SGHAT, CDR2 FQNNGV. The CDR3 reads CASSSTSGGTTDTQYF. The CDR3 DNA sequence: TGTGCCAGCAGCTCTACTAGCGGGGGGACTACAGATACGCAGTATTTT.

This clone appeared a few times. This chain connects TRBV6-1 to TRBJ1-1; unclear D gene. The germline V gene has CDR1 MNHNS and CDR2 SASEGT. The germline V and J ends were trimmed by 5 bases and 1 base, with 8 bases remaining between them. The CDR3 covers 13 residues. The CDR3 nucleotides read TGTGCCAGCAGTTTCGACGGGAACACTGAAGCTTTCTTT. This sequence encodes CASSFDGNTEAFF.

For the CDR3, the DNA is TGCGCCAGCAGCGCCGTTATTCCGACCTACAATGAGCAGTTCTTC. It specifies CASSAVIPTYNEQFF. The rearrangement joins TRBV5-1 to TRBJ2-1; D ambiguous. This CDR3 contains 15 residues. Trimming removed 4 bases from V and 2 bases from J, with 13 bases in between. CDR1 and CDR2 (germline): SGHRS, YFSETQ.

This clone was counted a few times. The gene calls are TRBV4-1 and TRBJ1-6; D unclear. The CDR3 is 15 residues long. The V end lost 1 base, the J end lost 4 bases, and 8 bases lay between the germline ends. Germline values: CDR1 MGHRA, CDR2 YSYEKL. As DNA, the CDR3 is TGCGCCAGCAGCCAAGTTGGCAGTTATAATTCACCCCTCCACTTT. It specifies CASSQVGSYNSPLHF.

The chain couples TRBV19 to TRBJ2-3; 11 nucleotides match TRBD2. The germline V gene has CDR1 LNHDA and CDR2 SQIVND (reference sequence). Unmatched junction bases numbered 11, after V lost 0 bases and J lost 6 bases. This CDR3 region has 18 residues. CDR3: CASSIDLLAGGLRDTQYF. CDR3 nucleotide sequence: TGTGCCAGTAGTATAGATCTGCTAGCGGGGGGCCTTCGGGATACGCAGTATTTT.

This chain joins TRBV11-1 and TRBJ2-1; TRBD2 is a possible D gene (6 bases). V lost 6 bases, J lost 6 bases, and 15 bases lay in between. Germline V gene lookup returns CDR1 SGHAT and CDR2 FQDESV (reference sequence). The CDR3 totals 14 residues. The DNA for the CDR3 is TGTGCCAGCAGGGAGGGCGGATTGTTCAATGAGCAGTTCTTC. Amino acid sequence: CASREGGLFNEQFF.

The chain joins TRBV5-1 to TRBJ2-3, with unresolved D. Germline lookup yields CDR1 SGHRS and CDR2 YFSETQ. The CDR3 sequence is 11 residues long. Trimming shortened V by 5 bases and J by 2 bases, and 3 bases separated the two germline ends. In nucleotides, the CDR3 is TGCGCCAGCAGGGACACAGATACGCAGTATTTT. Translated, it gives CASRDTDTQYF.

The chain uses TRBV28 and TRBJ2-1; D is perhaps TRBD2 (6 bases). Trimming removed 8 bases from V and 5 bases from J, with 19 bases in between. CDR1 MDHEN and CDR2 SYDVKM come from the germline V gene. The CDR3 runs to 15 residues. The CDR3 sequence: CASGVGTRRNNEQFF. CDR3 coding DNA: TGTGCCAGCGGAGTCGGGACTCGACGAAACAATGAGCAGTTCTTC. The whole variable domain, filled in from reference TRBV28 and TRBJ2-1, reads DVKVTQSSRYLVKRTGEKVFLECVQDMDHENMFWYRQDPGLGLRLIYFSYDVKMKEKGDIPEGYSVSREKKERFSLILESASTNQTSMYLCASGVGTRRNNEQFFGPGTRLTVL.

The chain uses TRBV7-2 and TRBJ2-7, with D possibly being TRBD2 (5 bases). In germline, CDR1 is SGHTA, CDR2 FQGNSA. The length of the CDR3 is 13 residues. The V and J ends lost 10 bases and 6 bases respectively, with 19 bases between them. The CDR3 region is CAIRKVAGSEQYF. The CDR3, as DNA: TGTGCCATCCGGAAAGTGGCGGGCAGCGAGCAGTACTTC.

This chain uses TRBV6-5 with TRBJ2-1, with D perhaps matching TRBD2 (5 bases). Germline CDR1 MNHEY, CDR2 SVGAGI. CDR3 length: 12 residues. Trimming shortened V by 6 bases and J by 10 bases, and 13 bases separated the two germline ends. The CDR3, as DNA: TGTGCCAGCAGCCCCGATACTAGAGAGCAGTTCTTC. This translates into CASSPDTREQFF.

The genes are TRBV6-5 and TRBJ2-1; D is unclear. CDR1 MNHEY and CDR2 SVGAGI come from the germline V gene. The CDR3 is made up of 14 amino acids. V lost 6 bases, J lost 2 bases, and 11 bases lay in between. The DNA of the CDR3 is TGTGCCAGCAGCCAAGGCCCAACCTACAATGAGCAGTTCTTC. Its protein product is CASSQGPTYNEQFF.

The CDR3 loop reads CASSELRGMANTGELFF. The CDR3 coding sequence is TGTGCCAGCAGTGAATTGAGGGGGATGGCGAACACCGGGGAGCTGTTTTTT. The genes are TRBV25-1 and TRBJ2-2, with D tentatively TRBD1 (6 bases). The CDR3 loop spans 17 amino acids. Germline values: CDR1 MGHDK, CDR2 SYGVNS. Deletions cut 1 base from V and 0 bases from J, with 12 bases between.

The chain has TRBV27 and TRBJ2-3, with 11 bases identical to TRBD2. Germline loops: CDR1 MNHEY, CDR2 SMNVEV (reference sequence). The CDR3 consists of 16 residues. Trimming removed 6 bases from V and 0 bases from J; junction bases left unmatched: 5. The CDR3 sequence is CASSPRLAGSTDTQYF. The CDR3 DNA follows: TGTGCCAGCAGCCCGAGACTAGCGGGAAGCACAGATACGCAGTATTTT.

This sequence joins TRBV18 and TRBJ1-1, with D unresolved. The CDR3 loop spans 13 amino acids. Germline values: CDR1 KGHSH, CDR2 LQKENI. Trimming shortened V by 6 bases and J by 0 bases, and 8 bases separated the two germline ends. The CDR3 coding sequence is TGTGCCAGCTCGGTCGGTTTGAACACTGAAGCTTTCTTT. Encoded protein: CASSVGLNTEAFF.

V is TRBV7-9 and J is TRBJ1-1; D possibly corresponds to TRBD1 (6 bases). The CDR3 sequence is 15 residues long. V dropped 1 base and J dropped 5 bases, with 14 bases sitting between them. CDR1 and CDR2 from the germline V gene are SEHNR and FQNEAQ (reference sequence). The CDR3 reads CASSLDAGAGTEAFF. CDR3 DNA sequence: TGTGCCAGCAGCTTAGATGCAGGGGCGGGTACTGAAGCTTTCTTT.

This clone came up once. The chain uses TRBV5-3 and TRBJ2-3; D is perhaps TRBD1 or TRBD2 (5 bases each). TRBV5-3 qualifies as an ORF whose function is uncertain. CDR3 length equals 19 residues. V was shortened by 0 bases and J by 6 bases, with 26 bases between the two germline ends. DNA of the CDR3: TGTGCCAGAAGCTTGGGAATGAGTGGGGGTTTCGAACCAGCTGATACGCAGTATTTT. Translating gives CARSLGMSGGFEPADTQYF.

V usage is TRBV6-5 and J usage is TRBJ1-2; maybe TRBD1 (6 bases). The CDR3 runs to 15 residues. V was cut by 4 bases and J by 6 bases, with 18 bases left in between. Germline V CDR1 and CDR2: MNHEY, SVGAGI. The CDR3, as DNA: TGTGCCAGCAGTTCCCCACTGGGGGGCTCTGATGGCTACACCTTC. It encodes CASSSPLGGSDGYTF.

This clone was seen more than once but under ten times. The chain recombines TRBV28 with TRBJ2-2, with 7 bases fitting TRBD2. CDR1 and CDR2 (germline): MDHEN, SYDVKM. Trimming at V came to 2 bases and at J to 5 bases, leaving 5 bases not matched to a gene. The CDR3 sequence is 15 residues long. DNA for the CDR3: TGTGCCAGCAGTTTACTGGGGGGGATAACCGGGGAGCTGTTTTTT. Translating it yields CASSLLGGITGELFF.

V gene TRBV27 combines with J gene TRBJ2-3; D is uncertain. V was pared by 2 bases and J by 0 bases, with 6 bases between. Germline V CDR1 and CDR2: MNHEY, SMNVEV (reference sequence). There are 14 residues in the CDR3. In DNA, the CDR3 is TGTGCCAGCAGTTTAGTGGGGAGCACAGATACGCAGTATTTT. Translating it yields CASSLVGSTDTQYF.

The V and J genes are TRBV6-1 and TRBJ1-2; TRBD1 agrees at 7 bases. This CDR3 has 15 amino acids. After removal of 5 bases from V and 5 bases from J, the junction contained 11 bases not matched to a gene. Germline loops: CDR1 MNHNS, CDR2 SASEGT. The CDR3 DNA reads TGTGCCAGCAGTCAAACAGGGGACGTTAAATATGGCTACACCTTC. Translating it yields CASSQTGDVKYGYTF.

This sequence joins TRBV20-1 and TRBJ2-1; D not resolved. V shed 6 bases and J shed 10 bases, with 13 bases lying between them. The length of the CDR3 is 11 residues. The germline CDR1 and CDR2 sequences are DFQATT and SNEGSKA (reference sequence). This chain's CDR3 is CSAARQREQFF. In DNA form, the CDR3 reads TGCAGTGCAGCCAGACAACGGGAGCAGTTCTTC.